This TCR beta chain derives from a study of blood T cell repertoires in COVID-19. In this sample, this clone turned up a few times. Clones were read by immunoSEQ multiplex PCR, and TCRdb kept only the in-frame ones, dropping some. The sample holds 40,000 to 45,000 clones, 65% to 85% seen once. Losses at the gene ends were 4 bases for V and 7 bases for J; bases not matched to a gene: 9. Germline values: CDR1 LNHDA, CDR2 SQIVND (reference sequence). This CDR3 comprises 15 residues. The chain joins TRBV19 to TRBJ1-3, with 8 nucleotides matching TRBD1. Sequenced: peripheral blood. This clonotype was obtained from a woman of 80 years or more with acute or convalescent COVID-19. The CDR3 DNA reads as TGTGCCAGTAGTAACCGAGGACAGGGTTGGAACACCATATATTTT. Translated, it gives CASSNRGQGWNTIYF. The whole variable domain, filled in from reference TRBV19 and TRBJ1-3, reads DGGITQSPKYLFRKEGQNVTLSCEQNLNHDAMYWYRQDPGQGLRLIYYSQIVNDFQKGDIAEGYSVSREKKESFPLTVTSAQKNPTAFYLCASSNRGQGWNTIYFGEGSWLTVV.